This is a list of T cell receptor beta chains from one sample in a study of TIL therapy for anti-PD-1-resistant metastatic lung cancer. Only in-frame clones appear in the TCRdb table, and some are missing; sequencing was by immunoSEQ multiplex PCR. The sample shows about 50,000 clones, less than 75% of them seen only once. This specimen was tumor tissue, taken at baseline. All receptors derive from a person between 25 and 79 years old with non-small cell lung cancer. Each CDR3 is given with its conserved first and last residue. The D gene is left open where the match is weak. The listing skips clone size in some rows; elsewhere it reads once, few, many or a size class.

CDR3 protein,CDR3 DNA,V gene,clone size,D gene,J gene
CASSLTAAQETQYF,TGCGCCAGCAGCTTGACAGCCGCTCAAGAGACCCAGTACTTC,TRBV5-1,-,-,TRBJ2-5
CASTGLLNTEQYF,TGTGCCAGCACGGGACTCCTAAACACCGAGCAGTACTTC,TRBV7-8,-,-,TRBJ2-7
CASSLSGGLSYGYTF,TGTGCCAGCAGTTTATCTGGAGGCTTGAGCTATGGCTACACCTTC,TRBV27,-,-,TRBJ1-2
CASSQGLAADTQYF,TGTGCCAGCAGCCAGGGACTAGCCGCAGATACGCAGTATTTT,TRBV7-2,few,TRBD2,TRBJ2-3
CASSAPRGSSYNEQFF,TGTGCCAGCAGCGCACCGAGGGGCAGCTCCTACAATGAGCAGTTCTTC,TRBV4-2,once,-,TRBJ2-1
CSVGVGGGTDTQYF,TGCAGCGTTGGGGTGGGAGGAGGCACAGATACGCAGTATTTT,TRBV29-1,-,-,TRBJ2-3
CSGKNRGIGEKLFF,TGCAGCGGGAAAAACAGGGGGATCGGTGAAAAACTGTTTTTT,TRBV29-1,-,TRBD1,TRBJ1-4
CASSSPGQLETQYF,TGTGCCAGCAGTTCCCCGGGACAGCTGGAGACCCAGTACTTC,TRBV28,-,TRBD1,TRBJ2-5
CASSIGTGFNEQFF,TGTGCCAGTAGTATTGGGACAGGGTTCAATGAGCAGTTCTTC,TRBV19,few,TRBD1,TRBJ2-1
CASKPRYSSYNEQFF,TGTGCCAGCAAACCCAGATATAGCTCCTACAATGAGCAGTTCTTC,TRBV11-2,-,-,TRBJ2-1
CASSWTGSGNTIYF,TGTGCCAGCAGCTGGACAGGTTCTGGAAACACCATATATTTT,TRBV5-6,-,TRBD1,TRBJ1-3
CASRRQGGGYGYTF,TGTGCCAGCAGGCGACAGGGTGGTGGCTATGGCTACACCTTC,TRBV27,-,TRBD1,TRBJ1-2
CARTRASNQPQHF,TGTGCCAGAACGAGGGCAAGCAATCAGCCCCAGCATTTT,TRBV6-6,-,-,TRBJ1-5
CASQGRTEAFF,TGTGCCAGCCAGGGGAGGACTGAAGCTTTCTTT,TRBV28,-,-,TRBJ1-1
CASSHRDWQNIQYF,TGTGCCAGCAGCCACCGGGACTGGCAAAACATTCAGTACTTC,TRBV11-2,-,-,TRBJ2-4
CASSVDTNTGELFF,TGCGCCAGCAGCGTCGACACCAACACCGGGGAGCTGTTTTTT,TRBV5-1,few,-,TRBJ2-2
CASSSIGSVAGYTF,TGTGCCAGCAGCTCAATCGGGAGCGTGGCTGGCTACACCTTC,TRBV27,few,-,TRBJ1-2
CAWSVRGINQPQHF,TGTGCCTGGAGTGTACGGGGGATCAATCAGCCCCAGCATTTT,TRBV30,few,-,TRBJ1-5
CASSFGGAGADTQYF,TGTGCCAGCAGCTTTGGGGGGGCCGGCGCAGATACGCAGTATTTT,TRBV7-8,-,-,TRBJ2-3
CASSLGTSGYNEQFF,TGTGCCAGCAGCTTGGGAACTAGCGGCTACAATGAGCAGTTCTTC,TRBV5-6,-,TRBD2,TRBJ2-1
CASSLVGLDSEQYF,TGCGCCAGCAGCTTGGTGGGACTAGATTCCGAGCAGTACTTC,TRBV5-1,few,TRBD2,TRBJ2-7
CASSLVGGQETQYF,TGTGCCAGCAGCTTGGTTGGGGGCCAAGAGACCCAGTACTTC,TRBV5-6,once,-,TRBJ2-5
CASSRSSGMGETQYF,TGTGCCAGCAGCAGATCTAGCGGGATGGGAGAGACCCAGTACTTC,TRBV5-4,-,TRBD2,TRBJ2-5
CASSHYGDQPQHF,TGTGCCAGCAGTCACTACGGGGATCAGCCCCAGCATTTT,TRBV6-1,-,-,TRBJ1-5
CASRLAGPTYNEQFF,TGTGCAAGTCGCCTAGCGGGACCCACTTACAATGAGCAGTTCTTC,TRBV12-2,-,-,TRBJ2-1
CANGVGDTQYF,TGTGCCAACGGGGTGGGGGATACGCAGTATTTT,TRBV27,-,-,TRBJ2-3
CASSSNLNTEAFF,TGTGCCAGCAGTTCCAACCTGAACACTGAAGCTTTCTTT,TRBV6-5,-,-,TRBJ1-1
CASSGGTADYGYTF,TGTGCCAGCAGCGGGGGGACGGCTGACTATGGCTACACCTTC,TRBV6-6,-,-,TRBJ1-2
CASRLSGNTIYF,TGTGCCAGCAGACTCTCTGGAAACACCATATATTTT,TRBV9,-,-,TRBJ1-3
CASSLDRGRASLRQYF,TGTGCCAGCAGCTTAGATAGGGGCAGGGCTTCTCTCAGGCAGTATTTT,TRBV11-2,-,-,TRBJ2-3
CASSITGGEYEQYF,TGCGCCAGCAGCATCACAGGGGGCGAATACGAGCAGTACTTC,TRBV5-1,-,TRBD1,TRBJ2-7
CASSPGTRYEQYF,TGTGCCAGCAGCCCCGGGACTAGGTACGAGCAGTACTTC,TRBV7-2,few,TRBD2,TRBJ2-7
CASSQGTGGFKTQYF,TGCGCCAGCAGCCAAGGGACAGGGGGCTTTAAGACCCAGTACTTC,TRBV4-3,-,TRBD1,TRBJ2-5
CASSLSGRTPYEQYF,TGTGCCAGCAGCCTTAGCGGGAGGACCCCCTACGAGCAGTACTTC,TRBV7-2,-,TRBD2,TRBJ2-7
CASSISGLAGGVYEQYF,TGTGCCAGTAGTATCTCGGGACTAGCGGGAGGTGTATACGAGCAGTACTTC,TRBV19,-,TRBD2,TRBJ2-7
CASRDIRWYEKLFF,TGTGCCAGCAGGGACATAAGATGGTATGAAAAACTGTTTTTT,TRBV2,-,-,TRBJ1-4
CASSEPGRGTYEQYF,TGTGCCAGCAGCGAACCGGGACGGGGAACCTACGAGCAGTACTTC,TRBV7-9,once,-,TRBJ2-7
CASSLRGMGRDEQYF,TGTGCCAGCAGTTTACGGGGAATGGGGAGGGACGAGCAGTACTTC,TRBV28,-,TRBD2,TRBJ2-7
CATSRTGGGGYTF,TGTGCCACCAGCCGGACAGGGGGGGGCGGCTACACCTTC,TRBV15,once,TRBD1,TRBJ1-2
CASSQDRGTKVEQFF,TGCGCCAGCAGCCAAGATCGAGGGACTAAGGTTGAGCAGTTCTTC,TRBV4-3,-,TRBD2,TRBJ2-1
CARTGDFVNTEAFF,TGTGCCAGAACAGGGGACTTTGTTAACACTGAAGCTTTCTTT,TRBV2,few,TRBD1,TRBJ1-1
CASSLTGMGDTEAFF,TGCGCCAGCAGCTTAACAGGGATGGGAGACACTGAAGCTTTCTTT,TRBV5-1,-,-,TRBJ1-1
CASSLVDGRKADTQYF,TGTGCCAGCAGCTTAGTAGACGGGAGAAAAGCAGATACGCAGTATTTT,TRBV7-8,-,-,TRBJ2-3
CASSLVAGASLSYEQYF,TGCGCCAGCAGCTTGGTGGCAGGGGCGTCCCTCTCCTACGAGCAGTACTTC,TRBV5-1,-,-,TRBJ2-7
CATSKQGNYGYTF,TGTGCCACCAGCAAACAGGGAAACTATGGCTACACCTTC,TRBV15,few,-,TRBJ1-2
CASSLRARGSAGELFF,TGTGCCAGCAGCCTTAGAGCCAGGGGAAGCGCCGGGGAGCTGTTTTTT,TRBV7-2,-,-,TRBJ2-2
CASSQSTSSYNEQFF,TGCGCCAGCAGCCAGTCTACGAGCTCCTACAATGAGCAGTTCTTC,TRBV5-1,-,-,TRBJ2-1
CASSLGISGENEKLFF,TGTGCCAGCAGCTTGGGGATCTCCGGGGAGAATGAAAAACTGTTTTTT,TRBV5-6,once,-,TRBJ1-4
CATEGAQRETQYF,TGTGCCACAGAGGGGGCACAAAGAGAGACCCAGTACTTC,TRBV2,-,TRBD1,TRBJ2-5
CASSRGADLKQYF,TGTGCCAGCAGCAGAGGGGCGGATCTAAAGCAGTACTTC,TRBV7-8,-,-,TRBJ2-7
CASSLQGRDGSPLHF,TGTGCCAGCAGCTTACAGGGGAGGGACGGTTCACCCCTCCACTTT,TRBV5-4,-,TRBD1,TRBJ1-6
CASSYSGLAGELFF,TGTGCCAGCAGTTACTCAGGGTTGGCCGGGGAGCTGTTTTTT,TRBV6-6,-,-,TRBJ2-2
CASTFGTDVYGYTF,TGTGCCAGCACCTTTGGGACGGATGTCTATGGCTACACCTTC,TRBV7-8,-,-,TRBJ1-2
CASSQGSGGTEAFF,TGCGCCAGCAGCCAAGGTTCAGGGGGCACTGAAGCTTTCTTT,TRBV4-1,few,TRBD1,TRBJ1-1
CASSQGTYSNQPQHF,TGTGCCAGCAGTCAGGGAACCTATAGCAATCAGCCCCAGCATTTT,TRBV6-5,-,-,TRBJ1-5
CASSPRAELNEKLFF,TGTGCCAGCAGCCCCCGCGCAGAGCTTAATGAAAAACTGTTTTTT,TRBV9,-,-,TRBJ1-4
CASSLGDRVYYGYTF,TGTGCCAGCAGTTTGGGGGACAGGGTTTACTATGGCTACACCTTC,TRBV28,-,TRBD1,TRBJ1-2
CASSLAGNYGYTF,TGTGCCAGCAGCTTGGCAGGGAATTATGGCTACACCTTC,TRBV5-6,once,-,TRBJ1-2